Listed below are T cell receptor beta chains from one sample, sequenced in a study of lymphopenia after photon versus proton radiotherapy. Sequenced by immunoSEQ multiplex PCR; TCRdb stores in-frame clones only, minus some. The sample includes some 42,000 clones, around four fifths seen only once; the top ten take over 20%. The specimen comprised peripheral blood, sampled from a patient treated with proton-based radiotherapy. The receptors derive from a woman aged 70 to 79 with pancreatic cancer. CDR3s include the opening cysteine and the closing phenylalanine or tryptophan. A D gene is named only where the DNA matches it firmly. A row's size may be missing; if present it is once, few, many or a size class.

J | V | D | size | length | CDR3 | DNA
TRBJ2-2 | TRBV5-1 | . | . | 14 | CASTSGGDTGELFF | TGCGCCAGCACGTCCGGGGGAGACACCGGGGAGCTGTTTTTT
TRBJ1-2 | TRBV7-2 | . | . | 18 | CASSLVSGGLHTNYGYTF | TGTGCCAGCAGCTTAGTTTCCGGGGGCCTTCATACTAACTATGGCTACACCTTC
TRBJ1-1 | TRBV28 | . | . | 11 | CASSSTGEAFF | TGTGCCAGCAGTTCAACAGGGGAAGCTTTCTTT
TRBJ1-5 | TRBV7-2 | . | once | 14 | CASSSVAWGQPQHF | TGTGCCAGCAGCTCAGTGGCCTGGGGGCAGCCCCAGCATTTT
TRBJ2-7 | TRBV7-9 | TRBD2 | . | 17 | CASSPIGSAGGPYEQYF | TGTGCCAGCAGCCCCATAGGGTCGGCGGGAGGGCCATACGAGCAGTACTTC
TRBJ2-2 | TRBV19 | TRBD2 | . | 18 | CASSRGLAGGYDTGELFF | TGTGCCAGTAGTAGGGGACTAGCGGGAGGTTATGACACCGGGGAGCTGTTTTTT
TRBJ1-1 | TRBV27 | TRBD1 | . | 13 | CASRMDRVTEAFF | TGTGCCAGCAGAATGGACAGGGTCACTGAAGCTTTCTTT
TRBJ1-1 | TRBV28 | . | . | 14 | CASGRPTHLDEAFF | TGTGCCAGCGGGCGACCGACGCACCTTGATGAAGCTTTCTTT
TRBJ2-7 | TRBV5-1 | TRBD2 | . | 14 | CASSHRGGWEEQYF | TGCGCCAGCAGCCACCGGGGGGGATGGGAAGAGCAGTACTTC
TRBJ1-1 | TRBV7-3 | . | . | 13 | CASSPLGDTEAFF | TGTGCCAGCAGCCCGCTAGGGGACACTGAAGCTTTCTTT
TRBJ1-3 | TRBV9 | TRBD1 | . | 16 | CASSDRTGGSGNTIYF | TGTGCCAGCAGCGACAGGACAGGGGGCTCTGGAAACACCATATATTTT
TRBJ2-5 | TRBV9 | . | . | 15 | CASSAAGSYQETQYF | TGTGCCAGCAGCGCGGCAGGGAGTTACCAAGAGACCCAGTACTTC
TRBJ2-7 | TRBV4-3 | TRBD2 | once | 16 | CASSQDRLAGVYEQYF | TGCGCCAGCAGCCAAGATCGTCTAGCGGGAGTCTACGAGCAGTACTTC
TRBJ2-1 | TRBV7-6 | . | once | 14 | CASSPRGTYNEQFF | TGTGCCAGCAGCCCTCGGGGGACCTACAATGAGCAGTTCTTC
TRBJ2-6 | TRBV19 | . | . | 18 | CASNRPGDLSTGANVLTF | TGTGCCAGTAACAGACCGGGAGACCTGTCTACCGGGGCCAACGTCCTGACTTTC
TRBJ2-5 | TRBV12-5 | TRBD2 | . | 20 | CASGSRVRLAGGPPNLTQYF | TGTGCTAGTGGTTCACGAGTCCGGCTAGCGGGAGGGCCGCCGAATTTGACCCAGTACTTC
TRBJ2-1 | TRBV13 | TRBD2 | . | 17 | CASSLEGWGEGLNEQFF | TGTGCCAGCAGCTTAGAAGGCTGGGGGGAGGGCCTCAATGAGCAGTTCTTC
TRBJ2-7 | TRBV18 | . | few | 12 | CASSPDGPEQYF | TGTGCCAGCTCACCGGATGGGCCCGAGCAGTACTTC
TRBJ2-1 | TRBV28 | . | few | 16 | CASSLQATSSYNEQFF | TGTGCCAGCAGTTTACAGGCTACAAGCTCCTACAATGAGCAGTTCTTC
TRBJ2-2 | TRBV7-6 | TRBD2 | . | 16 | CASSPFGGANTGELFF | TGTGCCAGCAGCCCGTTTGGGGGGGCGAACACCGGGGAGCTGTTTTTT
TRBJ1-5 | TRBV19 | TRBD1 | few | 15 | CASSPQGIGNQPQHF | TGTGCCAGTAGTCCACAGGGGATTGGCAATCAGCCCCAGCATTTT
TRBJ2-7 | TRBV6-5 | TRBD2 | . | 13 | CASSSSGPYEQYF | TGTGCCAGCAGTTCTAGCGGACCCTACGAGCAGTACTTC
TRBJ2-7 | TRBV28 | . | . | 14 | CASSLEGLSYEQYF | TGTGCCAGCAGTTTAGAGGGACTGTCCTACGAGCAGTACTTC
TRBJ1-6 | TRBV6-1 | . | few | 13 | CASSGTGNSPLHF | TGTGCCAGCTCGGGGACGGGTAATTCACCCCTCCACTTT
TRBJ2-5 | TRBV10-3 | TRBD2 | . | 16 | CAISESWTSGMGTQYF | TGTGCCATCAGTGAGTCGTGGACTAGCGGGATGGGGACCCAGTACTTC
TRBJ1-6 | TRBV20-1 | . | . | 11 | CSARDLTPLHF | TGCAGTGCTAGAGATCTTACACCCCTCCACTTT
TRBJ2-7 | TRBV30 | TRBD1 | . | 16 | CAWSLKTGASSYEQYF | TGTGCCTGGAGTCTAAAGACAGGGGCGAGCTCCTACGAGCAGTACTTC
TRBJ2-1 | TRBV4-3 | . | . | 16 | CASSQESGLPPSEQFF | TGCGCCAGCAGCCAAGAGAGTGGACTTCCGCCGAGTGAGCAGTTCTTC
TRBJ2-5 | TRBV18 | . | . | 14 | CASSRSGASETQYF | TGTGCCAGCTCCCGTTCGGGGGCGTCAGAGACCCAGTACTTC
TRBJ2-7 | TRBV7-2 | TRBD1 | . | 15 | CASSLSGTVKYEQYF | TGTGCCAGCAGCTTATCTGGGACAGTAAAATACGAGCAGTACTTC
TRBJ1-5 | TRBV18 | TRBD1 | . | 19 | CASSPVPGQGSNSNQPQHF | TGTGCCAGCTCACCAGTCCCGGGACAGGGATCCAATAGCAATCAGCCCCAGCATTTT
TRBJ2-6 | TRBV5-1 | TRBD2 | . | 15 | CASSVAGAGANVLTF | TGCGCCAGCAGCGTAGCGGGAGCTGGGGCCAACGTCCTGACTTTC
TRBJ1-2 | TRBV27 | . | . | 13 | CASSPQVDYGYTF | TGTGCCAGCAGTCCACAGGTAGACTATGGCTACACCTTC
TRBJ1-5 | TRBV18 | TRBD1 | . | 15 | CASSPGTGGGQPQHF | TGTGCCAGCTCACCGGGGACAGGGGGCGGTCAGCCCCAGCATTTT
TRBJ2-1 | TRBV6-5 | . | . | 15 | CASRPTFNSYNEQFF | TGTGCCAGCAGACCCACTTTTAACTCCTACAATGAGCAGTTCTTC
TRBJ2-2 | TRBV11-2 | TRBD1 | . | 16 | CASSARRDRGTGELFF | TGTGCCAGCAGCGCCCGACGGGACAGGGGAACCGGGGAGCTGTTTTTT
TRBJ2-5 | TRBV28 | TRBD2 | . | 18 | CASSPVGLAGGRIETQYF | TGTGCCAGCAGTCCTGTGGGACTAGCGGGAGGTAGGATAGAGACCCAGTACTTC
TRBJ1-6 | TRBV19 | TRBD1 | few | 14 | CASSLGQDNSPLHF | TGTGCCAGTAGTTTGGGACAGGATAATTCACCCCTCCACTTT
TRBJ2-3 | TRBV7-2 | . | . | 16 | CASSLGLGGRTDTQYF | TGTGCCAGCAGCTTAGGTCTTGGCGGGCGCACAGATACGCAGTATTTT